These T cell receptor beta chains were read from a single sample in a study of shared clonotypes between healthy human individuals. The table came from immunoSEQ multiplex PCR; TCRdb's copy has only in-frame clones and leaves some out. The repertoire includes 950,000 to 1,200,000 clones, about 72% of them detected once, and roughly 0.82% sits in the top ten. Material: memory CD4+ T cells from PBMCs. The receptors originated from a man in his late teens or twenties in good health. Some clones in this sample may be carry-over from other donors' samples. CDR3s include the opening cysteine and the closing phenylalanine or tryptophan. A D gene is named only where the DNA matches it firmly. Clone size, where shown, is once, few, many, or a class for clones that have expanded.

clone size	V gene	J gene	D gene	CDR3 protein	CDR3 DNA
.	TRBV28	TRBJ2-1	.	CASSLPGAGSYNEQFF	TGTGCCAGCAGTTTGCCCGGGGCAGGCTCCTACAATGAGCAGTTCTTC
.	TRBV11-2	TRBJ1-2	.	CASSLLRSDGYTF	TGTGCCAGCAGCTTATTACGTTCTGATGGCTACACCTTC
few	TRBV7-2	TRBJ2-2	TRBD2	CASSFSGRANTGELFF	TGTGCCAGCAGCTTTAGCGGGAGGGCGAACACCGGGGAGCTGTTTTTT
.	TRBV6-5	TRBJ1-2	.	CASRGGGFYGYTF	TGTGCCAGCAGAGGGGGGGGCTTCTATGGCTACACCTTC
few	TRBV27	TRBJ1-1	.	CASSLGGLRQNTEAFF	TGTGCCAGCAGTTTGGGGGGACTTCGACAGAACACTGAAGCTTTCTTT
.	TRBV4-1	TRBJ1-5	TRBD1	CASSLGQGTNQPQHF	TGCGCCAGCAGCCTAGGACAGGGGACCAATCAGCCCCAGCATTTT
few	TRBV28	TRBJ1-5	.	CASSFPSQGIRAQHF	TGTGCCAGCAGTTTTCCCAGTCAGGGGATTAGGGCCCAGCATTTT
.	TRBV7-3	TRBJ2-5	.	CASSSSAQETQYF	TGTGCCAGCAGCTCGTCAGCACAAGAGACCCAGTACTTC
.	TRBV15	TRBJ1-2	TRBD1	CATSSGQGFGYTF	TGTGCCACCAGCAGCGGACAGGGATTCGGCTACACCTTC
.	TRBV6-6	TRBJ2-2	TRBD2	CASRGLAVRNTGELFF	TGTGCCAGCAGGGGACTAGCGGTTCGAAACACCGGGGAGCTGTTTTTT
.	TRBV5-4	TRBJ2-2	.	CASSLGGGEYVGELFF	TGTGCCAGTAGCTTGGGAGGAGGGGAATATGTCGGGGAGCTGTTTTTT
.	TRBV9	TRBJ2-2	.	CASSVAVGGELFF	TGTGCCAGCAGCGTAGCCGTGGGCGGGGAGCTGTTTTTT
.	TRBV5-1	TRBJ2-5	TRBD1	CASSLEVGGASETQYF	TGCGCCAGCAGCTTGGAAGTAGGGGGCGCATCCGAGACCCAGTACTTC
once	TRBV18	TRBJ1-2	TRBD1	CASSPESSGTGLSNYGYTF	TGTGCCAGCTCACCGGAATCATCCGGGACAGGGTTATCTAACTATGGCTACACCTTC
.	TRBV7-9	TRBJ1-1	.	CASSGPSLNTEAFF	TGTGCCAGCTCAGGCCCGTCATTGAACACTGAAGCTTTCTTT
.	TRBV7-2	TRBJ2-7	TRBD1	CASSVGQGVYEQYF	TGTGCCAGCAGCGTAGGACAGGGGGTCTACGAGCAGTACTTC
few	TRBV10-3	TRBJ2-7	.	CAISAAWTVSYEQYF	TGTGCCATCAGTGCAGCATGGACCGTCTCCTACGAGCAGTACTTC
.	TRBV5-1	TRBJ2-5	.	CASSLLQGPETQYF	TGCGCCAGCAGCTTGCTTCAGGGGCCGGAGACCCAGTACTTC
.	TRBV5-4	TRBJ2-1	.	CASSLGPNEQFF	TGTGCCAGCAGCTTGGGTCCCAATGAGCAGTTCTTC
.	TRBV6-1	TRBJ2-1	.	CASSWRSSYNEQFF	TGTGCCAGCAGTTGGCGGAGCTCCTACAATGAGCAGTTCTTC
few	TRBV2	TRBJ2-5	TRBD1	CASSGTGGGQETQYF	TGTGCCAGCAGCGGGACAGGGGGAGGACAAGAGACCCAGTACTTC
.	TRBV5-6	TRBJ2-7	TRBD1	CASSRDRVEYF	TGTGCCAGCAGCAGGGACAGGGTCGAGTACTTC
.	TRBV30	TRBJ1-3	.	CAWSVGERPTSGNTIYF	TGTGCCTGGAGTGTCGGAGAGAGGCCTACCTCTGGAAACACCATATATTTT
.	TRBV28	TRBJ2-7	TRBD2	CASGTSGYEQYF	TGTGCCAGCGGGACTAGTGGTTACGAGCAGTACTTC
.	TRBV5-6	TRBJ2-7	TRBD1	CASSFGQGRYEQYF	TGTGCCAGCAGCTTTGGACAGGGCCGGTACGAGCAGTACTTC
.	TRBV6-6	TRBJ2-3	TRBD1	CASSFPPGGSTDTQYF	TGTGCCAGCAGCTTCCCCCCAGGGGGAAGCACAGATACGCAGTATTTT